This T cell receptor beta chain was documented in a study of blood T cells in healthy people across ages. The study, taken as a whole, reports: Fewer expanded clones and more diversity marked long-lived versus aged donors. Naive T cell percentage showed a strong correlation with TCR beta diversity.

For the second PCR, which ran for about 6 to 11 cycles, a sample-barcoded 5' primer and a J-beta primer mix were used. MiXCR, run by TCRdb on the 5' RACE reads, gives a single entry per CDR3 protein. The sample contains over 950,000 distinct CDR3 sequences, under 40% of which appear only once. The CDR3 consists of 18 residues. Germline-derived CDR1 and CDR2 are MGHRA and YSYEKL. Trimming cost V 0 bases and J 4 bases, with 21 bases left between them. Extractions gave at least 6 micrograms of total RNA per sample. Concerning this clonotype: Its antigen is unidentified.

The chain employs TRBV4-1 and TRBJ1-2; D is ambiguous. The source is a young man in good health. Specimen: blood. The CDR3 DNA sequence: TGCGCCAGCAGCCAAGAGACAAATTACGGCAGAATCATCTATGGCTACACCTTC. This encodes CASSQETNYGRIIYGYTF.